This is a list of T cell receptor beta chains from one sample in a study of blood T cell repertoires in COVID-19. The data were produced by immunoSEQ multiplex PCR, yet TCRdb's version contains in-frame clones alone and is incomplete. Found here are roughly 190,000 clones, around 86% of them singletons; the top ten hold approximately 23%. The sequenced material came from PBMCs or T cells enriched from blood (not recorded which). The receptors originated from a woman aged 40 to 50 in a cohort exposed to, infected with or recovered from COVID-19 (not recorded which). Both conserved end residues are part of each CDR3. A D gene is named only where the DNA matches it firmly. Clone size is stated in some rows and not others, as once, few, many or a class when expanded.

j_call clone_size d_call v_call cdr3_aa cdr3_nt
TRBJ2-7 - TRBD2 TRBV19 CASSIGGGSQYF TGTGCCAGTAGTATCGGCGGGGGGTCTCAGTACTTC
TRBJ2-7 - - TRBV5-1 CASSEDLYEQYF TGCGCCAGCAGCGAGGACTTATACGAGCAGTACTTC
TRBJ2-2 - - TRBV11-2 CASSLDPSGVNTGELFF TGTGCCAGCAGCTTAGATCCGTCGGGAGTTAACACCGGGGAGCTGTTTTTT
TRBJ2-3 - TRBD2 TRBV19 CASSRYSGGYTDTQYF TGTGCCAGTAGTAGATATAGCGGGGGCTACACAGATACGCAGTATTTT
TRBJ1-1 - - TRBV29-1 CSVVQGSRDTEAFF TGCAGCGTTGTACAGGGCTCCCGGGACACTGAAGCTTTCTTT
TRBJ2-3 - TRBD1 TRBV5-1 CASSEDRGGTDTQYF TGCGCCAGCAGCGAGGACAGGGGAGGCACAGATACGCAGTATTTT
TRBJ1-1 - - TRBV9 CASSGLSMNTEAFF TGTGCCAGCAGCGGACTCAGCATGAACACTGAAGCTTTCTTT
TRBJ2-2 - TRBD2 TRBV28 CASTRSGLAGRAGELFF TGTGCCAGCACCAGATCGGGACTAGCGGGAAGGGCCGGGGAGCTGTTTTTT
TRBJ2-2 - - TRBV27 CASSLSTGRLLNTGELFF TGTGCCAGCAGTTTATCGACAGGACGCCTCCTGAACACCGGGGAGCTGTTTTTT
TRBJ2-3 - TRBD2 TRBV6-2/TRBV6-3 CASSYSRLSGEHTQYF TGTGCCAGCAGTTACTCGAGGCTTAGCGGGGAGCATACGCAGTATTTT
TRBJ1-4 - - TRBV7-2 CASSPRASKGEKLFF TGTGCCAGCAGCCCCAGGGCCTCGAAGGGTGAAAAACTGTTTTTT
TRBJ1-4 - - TRBV7-9 CASSLKGGADEKLFF TGTGCCAGCAGCTTAAAAGGGGGTGCAGACGAAAAACTGTTTTTT
TRBJ1-3 - - TRBV6-6 CASCRTGSGNTIYF TGTGCCAGCTGCCGTACGGGGAGCGGAAACACCATATATTTT
TRBJ2-5 - TRBD2 TRBV11-3 CASSLPGLQETQYF TGTGCCAGCAGCTTACCGGGACTACAAGAGACCCAGTACTTC
TRBJ2-5 - TRBD1 TRBV7-2 CASSLGQLYWETQYF TGTGCCAGCAGCCTGGGACAGCTTTACTGGGAGACCCAGTACTTC
TRBJ1-1 - - TRBV6-2/TRBV6-3 CASSYAGEAEAFF TGTGCCAGCAGTTACGCGGGGGAAGCTGAAGCTTTCTTT
TRBJ1-1 - TRBD1 TRBV30 CAWTGQAGEAFF TGTGCCTGGACGGGACAGGCGGGTGAAGCTTTCTTT
TRBJ1-6 - TRBD1 TRBV4-1 CASSRQDRDSPLHF TGCGCCAGCAGCCGCCAGGACAGGGATTCACCCCTCCACTTT
TRBJ1-5 many TRBD1 TRBV6-5 CASTPTGDSNQPQHF TGTGCCAGCACTCCGACAGGGGATAGCAATCAGCCCCAGCATTTT
TRBJ2-1 - - TRBV11-3 CASSFNGLRGTPYNEQFF TGTGCCAGCAGCTTCAATGGGCTCCGGGGGACCCCCTACAATGAGCAGTTCTTC
TRBJ2-2 once - TRBV24-1 CATSDLSETGELFF TGTGCCACCAGTGATTTGTCCGAGACCGGGGAGCTGTTTTTT
TRBJ1-1 - TRBD1 TRBV12-3/TRBV12-4 CASSQIGQVEAFF TGTGCCAGCAGCCAGATCGGACAGGTTGAAGCTTTCTTT
TRBJ1-5 - - TRBV5-1 CASSPRGGLQPQHF TGCGCCAGCAGCCCACGGGGTGGGCTTCAGCCCCAGCATTTT
TRBJ2-4 - TRBD1 TRBV7-8 CASSLGFRDRGQNIQYF TGTGCCAGCAGCTTAGGGTTCCGGGACAGGGGGCAAAACATTCAGTACTTC
TRBJ1-1 - - TRBV7-8 CASSPRQQVNAEAFF TGTGCCAGCAGCCCAAGACAACAGGTGAACGCTGAAGCTTTCTTT
TRBJ1-5 - - TRBV7-8 CASSLAFGQPQHF TGTGCCAGCAGCTTAGCTTTCGGGCAGCCCCAGCATTTT
TRBJ2-1 - TRBD1 TRBV5-1 CASSLPPGTGDSNEQFF TGCGCCAGCAGCTTACCACCCGGGACAGGGGATAGCAATGAGCAGTTCTTC
TRBJ2-7 - TRBD2 TRBV6-2/TRBV6-3 CASSVIAGFSYEQYF TGTGCCAGCAGTGTGATAGCGGGCTTCTCCTACGAGCAGTACTTC
TRBJ2-1 few - TRBV9 CASSPGLTYNEQFF TGTGCCAGCAGCCCAGGTCTTACTTACAATGAGCAGTTCTTC
TRBJ1-2 - TRBD1 TRBV7-2 CASSVPGQAYGYTF TGTGCCAGCAGCGTCCCGGGACAGGCATATGGCTACACCTTC
TRBJ1-6 - - TRBV25-1 CASSVRDTVYSPLHF TGTGCCAGCAGTGTACGGGACACGGTGTATTCACCCCTCCACTTT
TRBJ1-5 - - TRBV29-1 CSVSQGYNQPQHF TGCAGCGTCAGCCAGGGGTACAATCAGCCCCAGCATTTT
TRBJ1-1 - TRBD1 TRBV28 CASSLDRETGDTEAFF TGTGCCAGCAGTTTGGACAGGGAAACCGGGGACACTGAAGCTTTCTTT
TRBJ1-1 - - TRBV5-6 CASSLALGHQNTEAFF TGTGCCAGCAGCTTGGCCTTGGGACACCAGAACACTGAAGCTTTCTTT
TRBJ1-2 - TRBD1 TRBV27 CASSQNRGIGGYTF TGTGCCAGCAGCCAGAACAGGGGTATCGGAGGCTACACCTTC
TRBJ2-7 - TRBD2 TRBV11-3 CASSPSGGREQYF TGTGCCAGCAGCCCGTCGGGGGGTCGAGAGCAGTACTTC
TRBJ1-2 - TRBD1 TRBV13 CASSLTGAAGYGYTF TGTGCCAGCAGCCTGACAGGGGCTGCGGGCTATGGCTACACCTTC
TRBJ1-2 - TRBD1 TRBV2 CASSGDSQLYGYTF TGTGCCAGCAGTGGGGACAGCCAACTTTATGGCTACACCTTC
TRBJ1-1 - TRBD1 TRBV13 CASSSADRGTEAFF TGTGCCAGCAGCTCGGCGGACAGGGGGACTGAAGCTTTCTTT
TRBJ2-1 - - TRBV3-1/TRBV3-2 CASSLSGTTNEQFF TGTGCCAGCAGCCTTTCCGGGACAACCAATGAGCAGTTCTTC